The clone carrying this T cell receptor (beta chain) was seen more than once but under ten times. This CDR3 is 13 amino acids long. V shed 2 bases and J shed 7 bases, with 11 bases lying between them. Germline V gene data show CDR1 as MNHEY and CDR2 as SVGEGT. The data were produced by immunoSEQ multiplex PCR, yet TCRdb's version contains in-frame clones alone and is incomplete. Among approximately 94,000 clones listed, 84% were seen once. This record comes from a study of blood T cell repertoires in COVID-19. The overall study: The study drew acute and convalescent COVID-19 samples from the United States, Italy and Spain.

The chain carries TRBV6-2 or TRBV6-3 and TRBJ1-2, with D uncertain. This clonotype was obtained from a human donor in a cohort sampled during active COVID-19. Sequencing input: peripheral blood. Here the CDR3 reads CASSYKGSLGYTF. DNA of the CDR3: TGTGCCAGCAGTTACAAAGGGAGTCTTGGCTACACCTTC.